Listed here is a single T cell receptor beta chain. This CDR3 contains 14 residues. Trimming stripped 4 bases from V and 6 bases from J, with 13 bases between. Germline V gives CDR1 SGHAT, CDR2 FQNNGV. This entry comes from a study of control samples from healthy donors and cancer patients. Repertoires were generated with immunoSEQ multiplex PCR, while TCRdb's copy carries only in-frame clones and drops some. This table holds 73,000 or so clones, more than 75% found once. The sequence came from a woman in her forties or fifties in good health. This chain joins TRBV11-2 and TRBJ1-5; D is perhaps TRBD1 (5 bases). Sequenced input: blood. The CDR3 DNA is TGTGCCAGCAGCTCAGGGCTTTCGGGTCAGCCCCAGCATTTT. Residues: CASSSGLSGQPQHF.